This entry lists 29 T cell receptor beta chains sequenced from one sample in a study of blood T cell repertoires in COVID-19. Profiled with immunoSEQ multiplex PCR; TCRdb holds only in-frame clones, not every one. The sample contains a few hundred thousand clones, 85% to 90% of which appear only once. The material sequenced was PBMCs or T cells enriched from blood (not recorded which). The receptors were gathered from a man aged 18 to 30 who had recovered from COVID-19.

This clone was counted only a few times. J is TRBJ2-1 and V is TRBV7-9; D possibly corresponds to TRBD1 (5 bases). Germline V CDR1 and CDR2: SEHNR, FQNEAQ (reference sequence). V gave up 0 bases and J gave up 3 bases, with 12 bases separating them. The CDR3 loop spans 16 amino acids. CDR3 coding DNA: TGTGCCAGCAGCTTAGCGGACAAAAAGAACTACAATGAGCAGTTCTTC. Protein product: CASSLADKKNYNEQFF.

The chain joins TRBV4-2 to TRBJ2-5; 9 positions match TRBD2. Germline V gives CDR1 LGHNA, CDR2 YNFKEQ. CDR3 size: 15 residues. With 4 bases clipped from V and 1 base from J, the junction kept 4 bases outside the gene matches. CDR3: CASSPGTSFQETQYF. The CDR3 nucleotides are TGTGCCAGCAGCCCCGGGACTAGCTTCCAAGAGACCCAGTACTTC.

The CDR3 DNA is TGTGCCATCAAGGCGGGGAGCTCTGGAAACACCATATATTTT. Amino acids: CAIKAGSSGNTIYF. The chain links TRBV10-3 to TRBJ1-3, with unresolved D. Germline V CDR1 and CDR2: ENHRY, SYGVKD. The CDR3 length is 14 residues. V shed 7 bases and J shed 0 bases, with 10 bases lying between them.

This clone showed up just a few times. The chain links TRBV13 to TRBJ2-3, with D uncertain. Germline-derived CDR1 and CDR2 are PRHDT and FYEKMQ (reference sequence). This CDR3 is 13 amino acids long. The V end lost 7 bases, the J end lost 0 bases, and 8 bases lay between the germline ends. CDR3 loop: CASKARSTDTQYF. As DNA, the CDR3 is TGTGCCAGCAAAGCGAGGAGCACAGATACGCAGTATTTT.

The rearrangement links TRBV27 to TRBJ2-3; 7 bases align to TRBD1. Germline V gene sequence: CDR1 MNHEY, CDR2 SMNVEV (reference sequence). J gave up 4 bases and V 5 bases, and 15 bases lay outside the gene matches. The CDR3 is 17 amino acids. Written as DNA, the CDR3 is TGTGCCAGCAGTCTTAACGGCCCTAACAGGGGCCCAGATACGCAGTATTTT. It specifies CASSLNGPNRGPDTQYF.

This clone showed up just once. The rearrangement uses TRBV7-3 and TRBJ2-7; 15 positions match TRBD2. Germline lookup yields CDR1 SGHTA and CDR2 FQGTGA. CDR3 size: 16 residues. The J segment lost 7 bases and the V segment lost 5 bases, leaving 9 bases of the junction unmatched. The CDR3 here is CASSPSGLAGGREQYF. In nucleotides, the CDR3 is TGTGCCAGCAGCCCATCCGGACTAGCGGGAGGGCGGGAGCAGTACTTC.

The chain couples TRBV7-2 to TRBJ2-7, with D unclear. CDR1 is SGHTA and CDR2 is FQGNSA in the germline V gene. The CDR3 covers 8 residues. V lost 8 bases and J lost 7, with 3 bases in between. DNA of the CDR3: TGTGCCAGCCGGGAGCAGTACTTC. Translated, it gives CASREQYF.

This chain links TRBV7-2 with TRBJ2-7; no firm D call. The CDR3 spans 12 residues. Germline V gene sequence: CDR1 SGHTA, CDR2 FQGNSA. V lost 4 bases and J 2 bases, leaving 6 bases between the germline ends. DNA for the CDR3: TGTGCCAGCAGCTCACAGACCTACGAGCAGTACTTC. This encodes CASSSQTYEQYF. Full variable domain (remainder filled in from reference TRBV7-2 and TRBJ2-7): GAGVSQSPSNKVTEKGKDVELRCDPISGHTALYWYRQSLGQGLEFLIYFQGNSAPDKSGLPSDRFSAERTGGSVSTLTIQRTQQEDSAVYLCASSSQTYEQYFGPGTRLTVT.

CDR3 DNA sequence: TGCGCCAGCAGCCCCACGGGGCGGGAGTTGGCCGGGGAGCTGTTTTTT. Its protein is CASSPTGRELAGELFF. This chain uses TRBV5-1 with TRBJ2-2; TRBD2 agrees at 7 bases. Trimming at V came to 4 bases and at J to 6 bases, leaving 12 bases not matched to a gene. The CDR3 has 16 amino acids. CDR1 SGHRS and CDR2 YFSETQ come from the germline V gene.

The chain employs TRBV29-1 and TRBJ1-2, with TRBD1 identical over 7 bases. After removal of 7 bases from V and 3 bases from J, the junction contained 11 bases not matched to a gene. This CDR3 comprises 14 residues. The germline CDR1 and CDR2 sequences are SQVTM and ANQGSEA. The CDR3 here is CSAESRGVDYGYTF. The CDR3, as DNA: TGCAGCGCCGAGAGCAGGGGGGTAGACTATGGCTACACCTTC. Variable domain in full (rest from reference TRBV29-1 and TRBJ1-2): SAVISQKPSRDICQRGTSLTIQCQVDSQVTMMFWYRQQPGQSLTLIATANQGSEATYESGFVIDKFPISRPNLTFSTLTVSNMSPEDSSIYLCSAESRGVDYGYTFGSGTRLTVV.

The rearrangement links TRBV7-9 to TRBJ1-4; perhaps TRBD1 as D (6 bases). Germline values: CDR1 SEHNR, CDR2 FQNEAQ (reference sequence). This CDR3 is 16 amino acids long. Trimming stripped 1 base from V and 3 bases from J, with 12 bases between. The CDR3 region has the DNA TGTGCCAGCAGCTTAGAGGGGGTCGTAGCTAATGAAAAACTGTTTTTT. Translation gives CASSLEGVVANEKLFF.

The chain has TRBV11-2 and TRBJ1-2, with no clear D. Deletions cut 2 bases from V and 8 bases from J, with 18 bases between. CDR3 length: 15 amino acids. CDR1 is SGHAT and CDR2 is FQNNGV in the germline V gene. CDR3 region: CASSLNGEGPWGYTF. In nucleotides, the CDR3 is TGTGCCAGCAGCTTAAACGGGGAGGGCCCCTGGGGCTACACCTTC.

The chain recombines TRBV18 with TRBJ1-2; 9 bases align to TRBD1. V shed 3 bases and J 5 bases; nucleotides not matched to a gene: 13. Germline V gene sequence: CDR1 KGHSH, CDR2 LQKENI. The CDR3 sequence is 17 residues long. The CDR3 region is CASSPLTGGSAGYGYTF. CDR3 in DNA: TGTGCCAGCTCACCCCTTACAGGGGGCAGCGCTGGGTATGGCTACACCTTC.

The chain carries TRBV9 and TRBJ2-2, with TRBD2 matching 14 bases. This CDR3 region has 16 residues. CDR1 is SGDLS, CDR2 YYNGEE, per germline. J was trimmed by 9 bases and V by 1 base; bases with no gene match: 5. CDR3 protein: CASSVTGLAGGRELFF. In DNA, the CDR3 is TGTGCCAGCAGCGTAACCGGACTAGCGGGGGGCCGGGAGCTGTTTTTT. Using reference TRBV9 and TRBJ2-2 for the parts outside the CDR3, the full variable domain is DSGVTQTPKHLITATGQRVTLRCSPRSGDLSVYWYQQSLDQGLQFLIQYYNGEERAKGNILERFSAQQFPDLHSELNLSSLELGDSALYFCASSVTGLAGGRELFFGEGSRLTVL.

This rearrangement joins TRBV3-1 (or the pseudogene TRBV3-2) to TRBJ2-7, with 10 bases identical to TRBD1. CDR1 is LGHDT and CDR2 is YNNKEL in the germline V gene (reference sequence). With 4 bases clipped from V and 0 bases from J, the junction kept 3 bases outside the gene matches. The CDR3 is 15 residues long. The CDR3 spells CASSPRDRGSYEQYF. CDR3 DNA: TGTGCCAGCAGCCCCAGGGACAGGGGCTCCTACGAGCAGTACTTC.

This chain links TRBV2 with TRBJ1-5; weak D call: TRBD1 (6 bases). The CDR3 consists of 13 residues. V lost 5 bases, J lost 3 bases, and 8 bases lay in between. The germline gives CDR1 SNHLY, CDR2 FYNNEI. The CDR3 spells CASSPGVNQPQHF. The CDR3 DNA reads TGTGCCAGCAGTCCAGGGGTCAATCAGCCCCAGCATTTT.

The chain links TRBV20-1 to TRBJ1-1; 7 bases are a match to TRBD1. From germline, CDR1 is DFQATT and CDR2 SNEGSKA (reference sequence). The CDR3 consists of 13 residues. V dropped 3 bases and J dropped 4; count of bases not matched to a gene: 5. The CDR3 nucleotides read TGCAGTGCTAGTATTCCAGGGGGCACTGAAGCTTTCTTT. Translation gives CSASIPGGTEAFF.

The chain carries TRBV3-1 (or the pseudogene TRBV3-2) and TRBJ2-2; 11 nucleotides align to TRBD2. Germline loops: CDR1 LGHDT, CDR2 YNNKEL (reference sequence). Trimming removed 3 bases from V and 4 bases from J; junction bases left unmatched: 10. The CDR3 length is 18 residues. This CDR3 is CASSHRSLAGVGTGELFF. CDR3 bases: TGTGCCAGCAGCCATCGATCACTAGCGGGGGTAGGCACCGGGGAGCTGTTTTTT.

CDR3 amino acids: CARSPRLAGGLVNEQFF. The CDR3 bases are TGTGCCAGAAGCCCCCGACTAGCGGGAGGGCTAGTCAATGAGCAGTTCTTC. The genes are TRBV5-3 and TRBJ2-1, with 14 bases lining up with TRBD2. TRBV5-3 carries the ORF label, with uncertain function. The CDR3 sequence is 17 residues long. V was clipped by 4 bases and J by 6 bases; unmatched bases: 9.

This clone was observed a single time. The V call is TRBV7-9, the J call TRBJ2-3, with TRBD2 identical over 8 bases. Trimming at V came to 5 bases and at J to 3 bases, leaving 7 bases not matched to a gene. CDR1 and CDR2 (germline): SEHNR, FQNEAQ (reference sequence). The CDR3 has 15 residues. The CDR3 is CASSGLAVSTDTQYF. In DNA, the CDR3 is TGTGCCAGCAGCGGACTAGCAGTGTCGACAGATACGCAGTATTTT.

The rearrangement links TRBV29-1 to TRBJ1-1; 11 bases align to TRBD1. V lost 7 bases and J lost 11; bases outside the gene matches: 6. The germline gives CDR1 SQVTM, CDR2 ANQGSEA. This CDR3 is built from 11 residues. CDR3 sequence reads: CSGGQGAGAFF. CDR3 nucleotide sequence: TGCAGCGGCGGACAGGGGGCCGGGGCTTTCTTT.

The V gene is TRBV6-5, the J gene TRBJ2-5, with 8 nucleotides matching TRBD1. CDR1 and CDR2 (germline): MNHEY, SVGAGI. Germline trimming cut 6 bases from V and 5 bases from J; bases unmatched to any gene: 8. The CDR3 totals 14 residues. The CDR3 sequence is CASRKQGDGETQYF. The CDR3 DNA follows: TGTGCCAGCAGAAAACAGGGGGATGGGGAGACCCAGTACTTC.

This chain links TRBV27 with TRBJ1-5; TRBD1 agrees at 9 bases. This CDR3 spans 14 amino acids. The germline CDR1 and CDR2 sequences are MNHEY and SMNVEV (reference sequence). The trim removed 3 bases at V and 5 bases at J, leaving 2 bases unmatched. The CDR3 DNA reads TGTGCCAGCAGTTTGGGGACAGGGTATCAGCCCCAGCATTTT. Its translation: CASSLGTGYQPQHF.

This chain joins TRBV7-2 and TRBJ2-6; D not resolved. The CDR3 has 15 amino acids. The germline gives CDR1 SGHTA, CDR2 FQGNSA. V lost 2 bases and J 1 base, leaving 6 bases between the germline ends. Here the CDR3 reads CASSLSASGANVLTF. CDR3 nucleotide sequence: TGTGCCAGCAGCTTAAGCGCGTCTGGGGCCAACGTCCTGACTTTC.

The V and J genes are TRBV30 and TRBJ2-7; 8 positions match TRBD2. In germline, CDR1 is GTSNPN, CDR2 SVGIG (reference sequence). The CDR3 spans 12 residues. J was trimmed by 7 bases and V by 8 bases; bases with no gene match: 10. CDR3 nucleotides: TGTGCCCAGGCTAGCGGGCCTCGGGAGCAGTACTTC. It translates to CAQASGPREQYF.

The CDR3 DNA reads TGTGCCACCAGCACAGACAGGGTTAACGGTGAAGCTTTCTTT. Translation gives CATSTDRVNGEAFF. The V gene is TRBV15, the J gene TRBJ1-1; 7 bases are shared with TRBD1. Germline V gene sequence: CDR1 LNHNV, CDR2 YYDKDF (reference sequence). The V segment lost 4 bases and the J segment 7 bases; nucleotides outside the gene matches: 9. The CDR3 has 14 amino acids.

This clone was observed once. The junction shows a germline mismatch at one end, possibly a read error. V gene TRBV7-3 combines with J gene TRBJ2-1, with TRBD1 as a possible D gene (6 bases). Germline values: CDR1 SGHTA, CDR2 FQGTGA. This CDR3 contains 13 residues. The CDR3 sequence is CASSRDHRVEPFF. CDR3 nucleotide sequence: TGTGCCAGCAGCCGAGACCACAGGGTTGAGCCGTTCTTC.

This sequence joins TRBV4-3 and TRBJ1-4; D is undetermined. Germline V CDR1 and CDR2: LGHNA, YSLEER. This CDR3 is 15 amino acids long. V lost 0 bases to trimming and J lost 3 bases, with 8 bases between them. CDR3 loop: CASSQDAAANEKLFF. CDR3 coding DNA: TGCGCCAGCAGCCAAGATGCGGCGGCTAATGAAAAACTGTTTTTT.

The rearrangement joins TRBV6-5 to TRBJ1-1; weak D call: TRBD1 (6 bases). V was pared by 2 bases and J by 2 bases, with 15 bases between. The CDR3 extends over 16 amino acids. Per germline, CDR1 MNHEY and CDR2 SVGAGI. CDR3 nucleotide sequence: TGTGCCAGCAGTTACGCATACAGGGTTCCCAACACTGAAGCTTTCTTT. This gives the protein CASSYAYRVPNTEAFF.